This T cell receptor beta chain appears in the sequencing data of a study of blood T cell repertoires in COVID-19. Recruits, aged about 18 to 100 years, lived in about two dozen US areas. Sequencing was performed with immunoSEQ multiplex PCR; in TCRdb, only in-frame clones are kept and a portion is missing. The data show around 250,000 clones, approximately 89% seen once. Trimming at V came to 4 bases and at J to 2 bases, leaving 6 bases not matched to a gene. CDR1 SEHNR and CDR2 FQNEAQ come from the germline V gene (reference sequence). CDR3 length equals 19 residues. The gene calls are TRBV7-9 and TRBJ2-6, with 15 bases that match TRBD2. This receptor was obtained from a woman aged 40 to 50 who had been exposed to COVID-19. The source material was PBMCs or T cells enriched from blood (not recorded which). The DNA for the CDR3 is TGTGCCAGCAGCTCCACCGGACTAGCGGGAGGGCCTGGGGCCAACGTCCTGACTTTC. Encoded protein: CASSSTGLAGGPGANVLTF. Full variable domain (missing parts from reference TRBV7-9 and TRBJ2-6): DTGVSQNPRHKITKRGQNVTFRCDPISEHNRLYWYRQTLGQGPEFLTYFQNEAQLEKSRLLSDRFSAERPKGSFSTLEIQRTEQGDSAMYLCASSSTGLAGGPGANVLTFGAGSRLTVL.